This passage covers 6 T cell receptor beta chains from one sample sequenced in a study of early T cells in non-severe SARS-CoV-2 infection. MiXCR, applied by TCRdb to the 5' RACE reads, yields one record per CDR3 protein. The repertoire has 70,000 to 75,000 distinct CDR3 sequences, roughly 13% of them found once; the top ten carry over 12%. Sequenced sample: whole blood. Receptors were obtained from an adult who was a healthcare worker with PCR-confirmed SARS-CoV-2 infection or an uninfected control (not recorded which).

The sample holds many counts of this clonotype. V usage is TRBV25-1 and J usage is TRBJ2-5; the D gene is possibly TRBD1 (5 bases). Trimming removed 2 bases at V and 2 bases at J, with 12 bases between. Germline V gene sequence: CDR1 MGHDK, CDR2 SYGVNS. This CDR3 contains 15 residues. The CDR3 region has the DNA TGTGCCAGCAGTGAAGGTTTAGGACATCAAGAGACCCAGTACTTC. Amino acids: CASSEGLGHQETQYF.

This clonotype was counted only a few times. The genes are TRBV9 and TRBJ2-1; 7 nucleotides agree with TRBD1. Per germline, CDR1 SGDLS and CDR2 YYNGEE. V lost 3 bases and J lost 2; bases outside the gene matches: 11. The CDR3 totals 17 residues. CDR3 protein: CASSAIPGQDTYNEQFF. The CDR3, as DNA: TGTGCCAGCAGCGCTATCCCCGGACAGGACACCTACAATGAGCAGTTCTTC.

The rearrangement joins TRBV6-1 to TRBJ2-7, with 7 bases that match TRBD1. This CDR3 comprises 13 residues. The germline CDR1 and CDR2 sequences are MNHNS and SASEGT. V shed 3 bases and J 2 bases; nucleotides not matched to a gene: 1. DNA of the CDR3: TGTGCCAGCAGTGAGAGGGGGCCCTACGAGCAGTACTTC. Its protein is CASSERGPYEQYF.

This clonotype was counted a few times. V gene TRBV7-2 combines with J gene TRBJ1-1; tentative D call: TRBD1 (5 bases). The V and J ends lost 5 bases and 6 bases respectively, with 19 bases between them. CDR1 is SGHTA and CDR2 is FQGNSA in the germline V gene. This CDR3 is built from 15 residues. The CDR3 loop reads CASSPGAGIGAEAFF. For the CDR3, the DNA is TGTGCCAGCAGCCCTGGGGCAGGGATAGGGGCTGAAGCTTTCTTT.

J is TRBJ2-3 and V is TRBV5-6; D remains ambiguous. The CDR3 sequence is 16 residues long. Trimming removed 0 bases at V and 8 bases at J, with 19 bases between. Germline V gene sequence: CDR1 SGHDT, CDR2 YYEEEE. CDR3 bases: TGTGCCAGCAGCTTGGCAGCAGGTAAAGGTCGAGCTACGCAGTATTTT. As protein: CASSLAAGKGRATQYF.

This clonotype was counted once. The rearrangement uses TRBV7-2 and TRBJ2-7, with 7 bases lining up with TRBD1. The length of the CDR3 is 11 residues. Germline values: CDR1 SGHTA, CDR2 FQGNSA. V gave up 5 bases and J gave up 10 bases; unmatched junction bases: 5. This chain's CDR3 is CASSQGQCQYF. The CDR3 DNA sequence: TGTGCCAGCAGCCAGGGACAGTGCCAGTACTTC.